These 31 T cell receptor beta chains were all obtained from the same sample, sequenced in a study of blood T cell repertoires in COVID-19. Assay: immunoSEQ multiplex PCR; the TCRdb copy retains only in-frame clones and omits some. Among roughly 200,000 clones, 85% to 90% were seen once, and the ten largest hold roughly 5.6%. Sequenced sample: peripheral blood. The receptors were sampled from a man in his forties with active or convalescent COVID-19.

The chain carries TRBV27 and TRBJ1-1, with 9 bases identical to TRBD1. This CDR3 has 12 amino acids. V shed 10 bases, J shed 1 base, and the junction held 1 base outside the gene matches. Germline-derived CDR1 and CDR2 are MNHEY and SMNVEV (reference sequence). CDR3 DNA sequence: TGTGCCAAACAGGGGGCGAACACTGAAGCTTTCTTT. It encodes CAKQGANTEAFF.

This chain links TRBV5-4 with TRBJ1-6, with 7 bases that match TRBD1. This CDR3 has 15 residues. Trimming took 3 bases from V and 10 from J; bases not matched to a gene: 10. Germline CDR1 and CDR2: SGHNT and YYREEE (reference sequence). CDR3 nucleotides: TGTGCCAGCAGCTCGGGGACAGAGCCGACCTCACCCCTCCACTTT. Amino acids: CASSSGTEPTSPLHF.

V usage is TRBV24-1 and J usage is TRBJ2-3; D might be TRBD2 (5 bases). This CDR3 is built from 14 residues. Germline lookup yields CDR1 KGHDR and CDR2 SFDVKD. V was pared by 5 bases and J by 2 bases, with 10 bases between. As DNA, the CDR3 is TGTGCCACCAGTGTTGAGGGTCACACAGATACGCAGTATTTT. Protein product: CATSVEGHTDTQYF.

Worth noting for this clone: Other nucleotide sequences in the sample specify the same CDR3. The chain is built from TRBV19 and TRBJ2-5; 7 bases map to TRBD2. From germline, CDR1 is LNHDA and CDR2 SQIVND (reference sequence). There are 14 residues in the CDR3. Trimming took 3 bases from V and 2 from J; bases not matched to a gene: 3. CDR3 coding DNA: TGTGCCAGTAGTATGGGGGGGTTACAAGAGACCCAGTACTTC. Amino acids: CASSMGGLQETQYF.

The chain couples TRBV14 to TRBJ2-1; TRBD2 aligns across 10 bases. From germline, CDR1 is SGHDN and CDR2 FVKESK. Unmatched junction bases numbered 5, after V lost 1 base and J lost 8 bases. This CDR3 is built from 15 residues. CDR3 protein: CASSQAGLAGDEQFF. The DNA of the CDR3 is TGTGCCAGCAGCCAAGCGGGCCTAGCGGGGGATGAGCAGTTCTTC.

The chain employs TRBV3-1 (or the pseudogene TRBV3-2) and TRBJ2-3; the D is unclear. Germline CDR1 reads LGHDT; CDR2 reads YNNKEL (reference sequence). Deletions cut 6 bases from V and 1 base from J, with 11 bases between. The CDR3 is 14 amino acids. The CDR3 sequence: CASRTAGGTDTQYF. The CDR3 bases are TGTGCCAGCAGGACTGCCGGCGGCACAGATACGCAGTATTTT.

The CDR3 DNA is TGTGCCAGCAGTGGGGGGACAGGGGAGGGTACGTTCTACGAGCAGTACTTC. This translates into CASSGGTGEGTFYEQYF. The chain joins TRBV28 to TRBJ2-7; TRBD1 matches at 10 bases. The CDR3 extends over 17 amino acids. The trim removed 5 bases at V and 3 bases at J, leaving 13 bases unmatched. Germline values: CDR1 MDHEN, CDR2 SYDVKM. The full variable domain, rest sourced from reference TRBV28 and TRBJ2-7, is DVKVTQSSRYLVKRTGEKVFLECVQDMDHENMFWYRQDPGLGLRLIYFSYDVKMKEKGDIPEGYSVSREKKERFSLILESASTNQTSMYLCASSGGTGEGTFYEQYFGPGTRLTVT.

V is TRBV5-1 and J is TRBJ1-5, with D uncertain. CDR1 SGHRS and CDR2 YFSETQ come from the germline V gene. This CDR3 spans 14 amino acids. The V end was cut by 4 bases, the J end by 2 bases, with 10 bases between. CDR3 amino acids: CASSPAAGNQPQHF. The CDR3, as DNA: TGCGCCAGCAGCCCGGCGGCGGGCAATCAGCCCCAGCATTTT.

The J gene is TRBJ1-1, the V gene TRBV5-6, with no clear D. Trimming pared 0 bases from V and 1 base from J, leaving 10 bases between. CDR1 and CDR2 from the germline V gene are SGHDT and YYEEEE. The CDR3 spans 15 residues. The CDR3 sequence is CASSLGTGRNTEAFF. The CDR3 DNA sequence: TGTGCCAGCAGCTTGGGGACTGGTAGGAACACTGAAGCTTTCTTT.

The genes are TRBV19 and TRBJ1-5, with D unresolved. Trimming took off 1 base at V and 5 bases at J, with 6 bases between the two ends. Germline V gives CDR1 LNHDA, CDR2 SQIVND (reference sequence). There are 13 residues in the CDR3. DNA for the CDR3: TGTGCCAGTAGTATAGTGGCCCATCAGCCCCAGCATTTT. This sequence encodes CASSIVAHQPQHF.

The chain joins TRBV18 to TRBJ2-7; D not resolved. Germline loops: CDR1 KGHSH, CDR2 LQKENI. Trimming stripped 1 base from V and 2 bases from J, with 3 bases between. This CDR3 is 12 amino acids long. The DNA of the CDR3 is TGTGCCAGCTCACCACGGCCCTACGAGCAGTACTTC. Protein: CASSPRPYEQYF.

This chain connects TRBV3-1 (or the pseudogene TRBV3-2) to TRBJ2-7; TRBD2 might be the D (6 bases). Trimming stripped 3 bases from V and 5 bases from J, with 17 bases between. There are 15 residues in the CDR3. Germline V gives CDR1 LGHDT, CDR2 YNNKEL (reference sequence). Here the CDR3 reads CASSHATSGDDEQYF. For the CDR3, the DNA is TGTGCCAGCAGCCACGCCACCTCGGGAGACGACGAGCAGTACTTC.

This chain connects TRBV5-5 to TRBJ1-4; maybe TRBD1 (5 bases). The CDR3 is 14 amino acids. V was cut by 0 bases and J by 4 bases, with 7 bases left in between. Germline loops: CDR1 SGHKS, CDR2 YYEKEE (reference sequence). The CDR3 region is CASSLDRLNEKLFF. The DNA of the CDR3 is TGTGCCAGCAGCTTGGACAGGCTTAATGAAAAACTGTTTTTT.

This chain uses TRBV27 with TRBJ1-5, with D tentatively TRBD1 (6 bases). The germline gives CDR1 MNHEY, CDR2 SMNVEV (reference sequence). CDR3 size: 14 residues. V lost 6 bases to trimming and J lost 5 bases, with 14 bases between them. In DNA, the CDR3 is TGTGCCAGCAGAGACCCTGGGGGCGATCAGCCCCAGCATTTT. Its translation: CASRDPGGDQPQHF.

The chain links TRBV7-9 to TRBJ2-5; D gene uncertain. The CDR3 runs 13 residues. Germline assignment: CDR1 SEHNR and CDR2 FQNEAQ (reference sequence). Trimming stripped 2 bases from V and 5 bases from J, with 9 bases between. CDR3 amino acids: CASSLSAGETQYF. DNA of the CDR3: TGTGCCAGCAGCTTAAGCGCTGGGGAGACCCAGTACTTC.

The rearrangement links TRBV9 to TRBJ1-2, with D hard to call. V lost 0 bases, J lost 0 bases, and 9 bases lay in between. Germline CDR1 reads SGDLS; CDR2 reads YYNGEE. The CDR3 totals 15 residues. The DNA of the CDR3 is TGTGCCAGCAGCGTAGGCGAGGGCCCTAACTATGGCTACACCTTC. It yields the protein CASSVGEGPNYGYTF.

The CDR3 region has the DNA TGTGCCAGCAGCTTAGAGATTACAGGATCGTACGAGCAGTACTTC. Encoded protein: CASSLEITGSYEQYF. The V gene is TRBV7-6, the J gene TRBJ2-7, with a possible D match to TRBD1 (5 bases). CDR3 length equals 15 residues. Germline CDR1 SGHVS, CDR2 FNYEAQ. Between the trimmed V and J ends, which lost 1 base and 4 bases, there was a span of 14 bases.

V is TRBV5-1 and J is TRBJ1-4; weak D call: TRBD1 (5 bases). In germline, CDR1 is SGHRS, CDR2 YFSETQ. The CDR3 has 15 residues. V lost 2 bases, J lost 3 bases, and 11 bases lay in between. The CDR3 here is CASSFLAGANEKLFF. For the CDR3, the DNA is TGCGCCAGCAGCTTCCTGGCGGGGGCTAATGAAAAACTGTTTTTT.

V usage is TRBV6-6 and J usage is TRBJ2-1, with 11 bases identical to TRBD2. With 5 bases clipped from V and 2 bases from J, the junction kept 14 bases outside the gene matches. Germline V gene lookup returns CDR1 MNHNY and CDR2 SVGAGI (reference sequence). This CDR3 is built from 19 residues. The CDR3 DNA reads TGTGCCAGCAGTCCTGGAGTTAGCGGGGGGGCCTTTGCCTACAATGAGCAGTTCTTC. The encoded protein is CASSPGVSGGAFAYNEQFF.

The CDR3 protein is CASRGDREAQYF. The CDR3 bases are TGTGCCAGCAGAGGGGACAGGGAGGCGCAGTATTTT. The V and J genes are TRBV2 and TRBJ2-3; 9 bases agree with TRBD1. CDR1 and CDR2 from the germline V gene are SNHLY and FYNNEI. V lost 6 bases and J lost 10; bases outside the gene matches: 5. The CDR3 is made up of 12 amino acids.

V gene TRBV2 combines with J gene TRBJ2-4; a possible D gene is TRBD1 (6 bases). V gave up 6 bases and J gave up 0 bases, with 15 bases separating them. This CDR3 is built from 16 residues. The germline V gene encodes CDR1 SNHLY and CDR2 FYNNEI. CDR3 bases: TGTGCCAGCAGAGAGATCGGACAGCTAGCCAAAAACATTCAGTACTTC. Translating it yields CASREIGQLAKNIQYF.

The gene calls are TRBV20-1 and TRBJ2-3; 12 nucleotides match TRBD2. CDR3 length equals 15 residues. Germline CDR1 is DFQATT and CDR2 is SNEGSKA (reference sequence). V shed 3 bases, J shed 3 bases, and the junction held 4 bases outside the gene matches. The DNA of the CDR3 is TGCAGTGCTAGTAGGACTAGCGGGAAGACAGATACGCAGTATTTT. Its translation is CSASRTSGKTDTQYF.

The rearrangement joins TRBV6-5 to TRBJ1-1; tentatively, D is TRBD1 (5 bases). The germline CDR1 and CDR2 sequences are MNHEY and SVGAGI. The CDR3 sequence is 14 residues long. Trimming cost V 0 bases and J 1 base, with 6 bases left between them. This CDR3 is CASSYSDKNTEAFF. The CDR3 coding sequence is TGTGCCAGCAGTTACTCGGACAAGAACACTGAAGCTTTCTTT.

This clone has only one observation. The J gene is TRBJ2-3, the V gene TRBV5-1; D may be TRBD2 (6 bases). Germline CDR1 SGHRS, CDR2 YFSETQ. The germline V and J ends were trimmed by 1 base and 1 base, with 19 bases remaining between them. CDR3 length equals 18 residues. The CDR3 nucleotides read TGCGCCAGCAGCTTGAATCCCCCCCCTTCGGGGGGCACAGATACGCAGTATTTT. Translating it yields CASSLNPPPSGGTDTQYF. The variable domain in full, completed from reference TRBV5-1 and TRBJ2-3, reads KAGVTQTPRYLIKTRGQQVTLSCSPISGHRSVSWYQQTPGQGLQFLFEYFSETQRNKGNFPGRFSGRQFSNSRSEMNVSTLELGDSALYLCASSLNPPPSGGTDTQYFGPGTRLTVL.

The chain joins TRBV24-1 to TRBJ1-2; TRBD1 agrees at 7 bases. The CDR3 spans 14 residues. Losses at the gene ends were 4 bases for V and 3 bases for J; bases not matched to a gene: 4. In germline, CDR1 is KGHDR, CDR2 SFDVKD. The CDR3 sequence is CATSEVGTDYGYTF. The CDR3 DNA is TGTGCCACCAGTGAGGTCGGGACAGACTATGGCTACACCTTC.

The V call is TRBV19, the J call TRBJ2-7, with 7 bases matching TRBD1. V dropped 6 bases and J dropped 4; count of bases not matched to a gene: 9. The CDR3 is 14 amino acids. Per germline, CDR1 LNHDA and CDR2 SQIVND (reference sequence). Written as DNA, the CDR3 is TGTGCCAGTAGCGACTCGGACAGGTTGTACGAGCAGTACTTC. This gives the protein CASSDSDRLYEQYF.

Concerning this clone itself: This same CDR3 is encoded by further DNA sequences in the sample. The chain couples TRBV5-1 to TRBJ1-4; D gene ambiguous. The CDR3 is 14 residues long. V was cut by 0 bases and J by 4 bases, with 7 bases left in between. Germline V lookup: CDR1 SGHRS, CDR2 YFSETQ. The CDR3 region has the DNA TGCGCCAGCAGCTTGGGCGGCTTTAATGAAAAACTGTTTTTT. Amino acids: CASSLGGFNEKLFF.

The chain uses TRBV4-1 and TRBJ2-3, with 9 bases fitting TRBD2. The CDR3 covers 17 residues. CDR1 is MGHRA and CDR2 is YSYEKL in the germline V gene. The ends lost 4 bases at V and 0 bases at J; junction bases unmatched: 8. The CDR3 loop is CASSPRLADTSTDTQYF. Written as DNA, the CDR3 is TGCGCCAGCAGCCCCCGACTAGCGGACACTAGCACAGATACGCAGTATTTT.

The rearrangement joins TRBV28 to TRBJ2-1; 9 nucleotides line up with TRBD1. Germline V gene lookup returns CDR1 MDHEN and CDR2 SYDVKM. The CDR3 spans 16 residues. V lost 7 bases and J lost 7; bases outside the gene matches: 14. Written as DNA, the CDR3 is TGTGCCAGCAACCCCATGGGGGGACAGGGAAATAATGAGCAGTTCTTC. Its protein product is CASNPMGGQGNNEQFF.

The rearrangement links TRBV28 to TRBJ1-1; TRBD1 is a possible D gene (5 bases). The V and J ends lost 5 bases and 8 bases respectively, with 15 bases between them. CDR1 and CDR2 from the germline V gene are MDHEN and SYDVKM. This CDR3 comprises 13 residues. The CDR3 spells CASSPGHTVEAFF. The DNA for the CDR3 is TGTGCCAGCAGTCCCGGACACACTGTCGAAGCTTTCTTT. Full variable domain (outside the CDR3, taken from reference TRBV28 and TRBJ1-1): DVKVTQSSRYLVKRTGEKVFLECVQDMDHENMFWYRQDPGLGLRLIYFSYDVKMKEKGDIPEGYSVSREKKERFSLILESASTNQTSMYLCASSPGHTVEAFFGQGTRLTVV.

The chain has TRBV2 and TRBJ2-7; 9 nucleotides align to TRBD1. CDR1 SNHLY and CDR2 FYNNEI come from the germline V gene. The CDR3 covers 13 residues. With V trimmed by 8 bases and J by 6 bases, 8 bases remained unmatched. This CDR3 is CASLLNRGREQYF. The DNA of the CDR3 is TGTGCCAGCCTTCTGAACAGGGGGCGCGAGCAGTACTTC. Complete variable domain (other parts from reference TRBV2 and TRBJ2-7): EPEVTQTPSHQVTQMGQEVILRCVPISNHLYFYWYRQILGQKVEFLVSFYNNEISEKSEIFDDQFSVERPDGSNFTLKIRSTKLEDSAMYFCASLLNRGREQYFGPGTRLTVT.